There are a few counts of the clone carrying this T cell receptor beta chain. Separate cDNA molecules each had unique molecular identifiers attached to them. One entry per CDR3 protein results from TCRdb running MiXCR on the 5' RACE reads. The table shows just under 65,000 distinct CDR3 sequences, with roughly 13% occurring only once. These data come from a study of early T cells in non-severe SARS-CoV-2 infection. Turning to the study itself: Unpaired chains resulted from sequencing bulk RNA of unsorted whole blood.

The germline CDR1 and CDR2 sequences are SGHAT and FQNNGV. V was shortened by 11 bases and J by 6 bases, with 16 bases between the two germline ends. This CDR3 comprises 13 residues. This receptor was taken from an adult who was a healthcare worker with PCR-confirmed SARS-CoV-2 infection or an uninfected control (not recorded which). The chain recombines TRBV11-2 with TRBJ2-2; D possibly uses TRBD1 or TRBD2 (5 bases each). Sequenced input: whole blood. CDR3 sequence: CAGSGAAPGELFF. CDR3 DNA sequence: TGTGCCGGATCCGGGGCGGCTCCCGGGGAGCTGTTTTTT.